This TCR beta chain was recorded in a study of regulatory T cells in long-lasting Graves disease. Regarding the study as a whole: Patients with persistent disease shared 2,741 public clonotypes, outpacing the roughly 870 shared by new patients.

TCR beta libraries were built with iRepertoire HTBI primers and Arm-PCR of CDR3 regions. TCRdb reprocessed the multiplex PCR reads with MiXCR, giving one entry per CDR3 protein. The sample holds hundreds of thousands of distinct CDR3 sequences, around 23% seen once. Time point of the sample: persistent/refractory GD, antithyroid drugs over 5 years with positive TRAb. TCR sequences were obtained from RNA taken from PBMCs. The V and J ends lost 4 bases and 4 bases respectively, with 19 bases between them. CDR3 length: 17 residues. Per the germline V gene, CDR1 is SGHTA and CDR2 is FQGNSA. This clonotype has at least ten counts. The antigen is unknown.

The sequencing used peripheral blood mononuclear cells (PBMCs), collected when the disease was refractory, from a patient treated with antithyroid drugs. The sequence was obtained from a female donor with Graves disease. The rearrangement uses TRBV7-2 and TRBJ2-2; a possible D gene is TRBD1 (6 bases). CDR3 nucleotide sequence: TGTGCCAGCAGCTCAGAGACCGGGACACCGACCACCGGGGAGCTGTTTTTT. This translates into CASSSETGTPTTGELFF. Drawing the rest from reference TRBV7-2 and TRBJ2-2, the complete variable domain is GAGVSQSPSNKVTEKGKDVELRCDPISGHTALYWYRQSLGQGLEFLIYFQGNSAPDKSGLPSDRFSAERTGGSVSTLTIQRTQQEDSAVYLCASSSETGTPTTGELFFGEGSRLTVL.